The 15 T cell receptor beta chains listed next were all sequenced from one sample in a study of blood T cell repertoires in COVID-19. The table came from immunoSEQ multiplex PCR; TCRdb's copy has only in-frame clones and leaves some out. The sample shows some 260,000 clones, 84% of them seen only once. Sequencing used PBMCs or T cells enriched from blood (not recorded which). These receptors were collected from a man younger than 45 with acute COVID-19.

This clone was detected only a few times. The chain carries TRBV5-5 and TRBJ2-7, with a weak D call TRBD2 (5 bases). The CDR3 is made up of 15 amino acids. The germline gives CDR1 SGHKS, CDR2 YYEKEE (reference sequence). The ends were cut back, 4 bases at V and 0 bases at J, with 14 bases in the middle. This chain's CDR3 is CASSPSPGSSYEQYV. The CDR3, as DNA: TGTGCCAGCAGCCCCTCCCCGGGGTCCTCCTACGAGCAGTACGTC.

The chain combines TRBV4-3 with TRBJ1-3; 7 bases map to TRBD1. This CDR3 region has 16 residues. Per the germline V gene, CDR1 is LGHNA and CDR2 is YSLEER. The V segment lost 0 bases and the J segment 2 bases; nucleotides outside the gene matches: 4. The CDR3 region has the DNA TGCGCCAGCAGCCAAGATAACAGGGGCGCTGGAAACACCATATATTTT. Encoded protein: CASSQDNRGAGNTIYF.

V usage is TRBV29-1 and J usage is TRBJ1-5; no definite D call. V lost 4 bases and J 7 bases, leaving 14 bases between the germline ends. This CDR3 has 13 amino acids. Germline CDR1 SQVTM, CDR2 ANQGSEA. CDR3 DNA sequence: TGCAGCGTTGCTGGCGGGGTTTGGCAGCCCCAGCATTTT. The encoded protein is CSVAGGVWQPQHF.

The table lists this clone with a few counts. The rearrangement uses TRBV2 and TRBJ1-6; tentative D call: TRBD1 (5 bases). The CDR3 sequence is 15 residues long. Germline V gene data show CDR1 as SNHLY and CDR2 as FYNNEI. Trimming removed 9 bases from V and 4 bases from J, with 16 bases in between. Written as DNA, the CDR3 is TGTGCCAGACGCCCGGGGGGGGGTTATAATTCACCCCTCCACTTT. Translating it yields CARRPGGGYNSPLHF.

V gene TRBV6-4 combines with J gene TRBJ2-5; 7 bases fit TRBD1. The germline gives CDR1 MRHNA, CDR2 SNTAGT. With 10 bases clipped from V and 3 bases from J, the junction kept 14 bases outside the gene matches. The length of the CDR3 is 15 residues. The CDR3 is CANEGPTGVEETQYF. The CDR3 DNA follows: TGTGCCAACGAGGGACCAACAGGGGTGGAAGAGACCCAGTACTTC.

This clone came up a few times. The J gene is TRBJ1-1, the V gene TRBV10-1, with D perhaps matching TRBD1 (5 bases). The CDR3 is 14 amino acids. The germline gives CDR1 WNHNN, CDR2 SYGVQD (reference sequence). V lost 6 bases to trimming and J lost 1 base, with 12 bases between them. The CDR3 bases are TGCGCCAGCAGCGCGGGACTGTCGAACACTGAAGCTTTCTTT. It codes for CASSAGLSNTEAFF.

The chain joins TRBV6-5 to TRBJ1-3; D may be TRBD1 (5 bases). V gave up 8 bases and J gave up 2 bases, with 7 bases separating them. Germline-derived CDR1 and CDR2 are MNHEY and SVGAGI. The CDR3 is made up of 12 amino acids. The CDR3 loop reads CASVGPGNTIYF. In DNA form, the CDR3 reads TGTGCCAGCGTGGGGCCTGGAAACACCATATATTTT.

The table lists this clone with a count of one. The chain links TRBV18 to TRBJ1-2; the match to TRBD1 covers 7 bases. The ends lost 5 bases at V and 4 bases at J; junction bases unmatched: 10. The CDR3 is made up of 15 amino acids. The germline V gene encodes CDR1 KGHSH and CDR2 LQKENI. The CDR3 DNA sequence: TGTGCCAGCTCAGCCGCTGAGGGGGCCAGCTATGGCTACACCTTC. Translating gives CASSAAEGASYGYTF.

The J gene is TRBJ1-1, the V gene TRBV5-1, with 7 nucleotides matching TRBD1. This CDR3 region has 13 residues. Germline loops: CDR1 SGHRS, CDR2 YFSETQ. The ends lost 4 bases at V and 8 bases at J; junction bases unmatched: 8. The CDR3 nucleotides read TGCGCCAGCAGCCTACAGGGGCCCCTAGAAGCTTTCTTT. Protein: CASSLQGPLEAFF.

This clone was picked up one time. This chain connects TRBV7-6 to TRBJ1-5; maybe TRBD1 (6 bases). Germline assignment: CDR1 SGHVS and CDR2 FNYEAQ. This CDR3 comprises 13 residues. V lost 3 bases to trimming and J lost 6 bases, with 9 bases between them. CDR3 amino acids: CASSLGAAQPQHF. The DNA for the CDR3 is TGTGCCAGCAGCTTGGGGGCGGCTCAGCCCCAGCATTTT.

The chain recombines TRBV6-1 with TRBJ2-3; D gene unclear. The CDR3 loop spans 15 amino acids. V was cut by 1 base and J by 3 bases, with 11 bases left in between. CDR1 is MNHNS and CDR2 is SASEGT in the germline V gene. The CDR3 loop is CASSEGNLETDTQYF. As DNA, the CDR3 is TGTGCCAGCAGTGAAGGCAATCTCGAGACAGATACGCAGTATTTT.

This chain links TRBV11-2 with TRBJ2-5, with D possibly matching TRBD2 (6 bases). The CDR3 consists of 16 residues. V dropped 1 base and J dropped 5 bases, with 17 bases sitting between them. The germline V gene has CDR1 SGHAT and CDR2 FQNNGV. CDR3 in DNA: TGTGCCAGCAGCTTAGGGGGGGTCAGGGCCGGCGAGACCCAGTACTTC. Protein: CASSLGGVRAGETQYF.

J is TRBJ1-3 and V is TRBV9, with TRBD1 identical over 7 bases. V gave up 4 bases and J gave up 3 bases; unmatched junction bases: 7. The CDR3 has 15 residues. The V gene's germline CDR1 is SGDLS and CDR2 YYNGEE. CDR3 region: CASSPDRLSGNTIYF. CDR3 in DNA: TGTGCCAGCAGCCCGGACAGGTTAAGTGGAAACACCATATATTTT.

This chain connects TRBV18 to TRBJ1-5; no firm D call. The CDR3 extends over 15 amino acids. V was trimmed by 0 bases and J by 5 bases, leaving 11 bases between them. Germline CDR1 and CDR2: KGHSH and LQKENI. CDR3: CASSPPPGNDQPQHF. The CDR3, as DNA: TGTGCCAGCTCACCACCTCCGGGGAACGATCAGCCCCAGCATTTT. Full variable domain (rest looked up from reference TRBV18 and TRBJ1-5): NAGVMQNPRHLVRRRGQEARLRCSPMKGHSHVYWYRQLPEEGLKFMVYLQKENIIDESGMPKERFSAEFPKEGPSILRIQQVVRGDSAAYFCASSPPPGNDQPQHFGDGTRLSIL.

The chain combines TRBV21-1 with TRBJ1-5. TRBV21-1 is reported as a pseudogene. The length of the CDR3 is 19 residues. In DNA form, the CDR3 reads TGTGCCAGCAGCCACCCACGGGGGACGGCGGGTTTGAGCAATCAGCCCCAGCATTTT. This codes for CASSHPRGTAGLSNQPQHF.